The next 24 T cell receptor beta chains were all read from a single sample in a study of T cells after yellow fever vaccination. TCRdb redid the calling of the 5' RACE reads with MiXCR, one entry per CDR3 protein. This sample has 300,000 to 350,000 distinct CDR3 sequences, with around 4.5% found just once. The input for sequencing was PBMCs, taken 15 days after the yellow fever booster vaccination. These TCRs come from a man between 18 and 35 years old who received the YFV17D yellow fever vaccine.

This clonotype was detected a few times. The V gene is TRBV6-5, the J gene TRBJ1-2; D is unclear. Trimming took 6 bases from V and 4 from J, leaving 12 bases between them. CDR3 length equals 13 residues. Per germline, CDR1 MNHEY and CDR2 SVGAGI. The CDR3 sequence is CASRAQRVYGYTF. The DNA for the CDR3 is TGTGCCAGCAGAGCCCAGAGGGTCTATGGCTACACCTTC.

This clonotype was counted at least ten times. The chain carries TRBV5-5 and TRBJ1-1; TRBD1 might be the D (5 bases). With 0 bases removed from V and 3 bases from J, the gap between germline ends came to 9 bases. Germline loops: CDR1 SGHKS, CDR2 YYEKEE (reference sequence). This CDR3 contains 14 residues. This CDR3 reads CASSLVEGHTEAFF. CDR3 sequence (DNA): TGTGCCAGCAGCTTGGTGGAGGGACACACTGAAGCTTTCTTT.

This clonotype was seen at least ten times. V gene TRBV12-3 or TRBV12-4 combines with J gene TRBJ1-2, with D unresolved. The CDR3 has 11 residues. Trimming cost V 3 bases and J 1 base, with 0 bases left between them. The CDR3 loop is CASSFNYGYTF. DNA for the CDR3: TGTGCCAGCAGTTTTAACTATGGCTACACCTTC.

This clonotype has only a few counts. The rearrangement links TRBV5-5 to TRBJ2-5; unclear D gene. This CDR3 has 12 residues. V was trimmed by 3 bases and J by 1 base, leaving 4 bases between them. The germline V gene encodes CDR1 SGHKS and CDR2 YYEKEE (reference sequence). This CDR3 is CASSWPQETQYF. The CDR3 coding sequence is TGTGCCAGCAGCTGGCCCCAAGAGACCCAGTACTTC.

This clonotype came up many times. This chain uses TRBV12-3 or TRBV12-4 with TRBJ2-2, with a possible D match to TRBD1 (5 bases). V was cut by 2 bases and J by 4 bases, with 11 bases left in between. The CDR3 is made up of 15 amino acids. The CDR3 nucleotides read TGTGCCAGCAGTTTAACCCAGGGTAGCACCGGGGAGCTGTTTTTT. Its protein product is CASSLTQGSTGELFF.

In this sample, this clonotype turned up many times. The rearrangement uses TRBV27 and TRBJ1-5; D unclear. Germline V CDR1 and CDR2: MNHEY, SMNVEV (reference sequence). Trimming cost V 0 bases and J 7 bases, with 7 bases left between them. The CDR3 has 13 amino acids. The CDR3 loop is CASSLSGRQPQHF. In DNA form, the CDR3 reads TGTGCCAGCAGTTTATCGGGGAGACAGCCCCAGCATTTT.

This chain uses TRBV11-3 with TRBJ2-1; 8 nucleotides line up with TRBD2. The germline gives CDR1 SGHNT, CDR2 YENEEA. The CDR3 is made up of 16 amino acids. V lost 5 bases and J lost 10; bases outside the gene matches: 16. The CDR3 spells CASSLGRERGTPEQFF. For the CDR3, the DNA is TGTGCCAGCAGCCTTGGGAGGGAGCGGGGGACGCCGGAGCAGTTCTTC.

This clonotype was found many times. The CDR3 DNA follows: TGCGCCAGCAGCCAAGTCTGGCTTAGCTCTGGAAACACCATATATTTT. This translates into CASSQVWLSSGNTIYF. The genes are TRBV4-3 and TRBJ1-3, with D unclear. V was shortened by 1 base and J by 0 bases, with 10 bases between the two germline ends. Germline CDR1 is LGHNA and CDR2 is YSLEER. This CDR3 spans 16 amino acids.

The table lists this clonotype with many counts. The V call is TRBV10-2, the J call TRBJ2-3, with 8 bases lining up with TRBD1. V lost 3 bases to trimming and J lost 0 bases; unmatched junction nucleotides: 2. Germline V gene sequence: CDR1 WSHSY, CDR2 SAAADI. The CDR3 loop spans 15 amino acids. Here the CDR3 reads CASSDRTGSTDTQYF. DNA of the CDR3: TGCGCCAGCAGTGACAGGACAGGGAGCACAGATACGCAGTATTTT.

This clonotype occurred many times. V and J are TRBV5-1 and TRBJ2-2, with D hard to call. Germline V gene lookup returns CDR1 SGHRS and CDR2 YFSETQ. V lost 0 bases, J lost 0 bases, and 12 bases lay in between. This CDR3 comprises 17 residues. Here the CDR3 reads CASSLAPWATNTGELFF. The DNA for the CDR3 is TGCGCCAGCAGCTTGGCCCCGTGGGCCACGAACACCGGGGAGCTGTTTTTT. Complete variable domain (other parts from reference TRBV5-1 and TRBJ2-2): KAGVTQTPRYLIKTRGQQVTLSCSPISGHRSVSWYQQTPGQGLQFLFEYFSETQRNKGNFPGRFSGRQFSNSRSEMNVSTLELGDSALYLCASSLAPWATNTGELFFGEGSRLTVL.

This clonotype was observed at least ten times. V usage is TRBV24-1 and J usage is TRBJ2-3, with 7 bases aligning to TRBD1. The CDR3 totals 16 residues. CDR1 is KGHDR and CDR2 is SFDVKD in the germline V gene. After removal of 3 bases from V and 4 bases from J, the junction contained 9 bases not matched to a gene. CDR3 sequence (DNA): TGTGCCACCAGTGATGCCCGACAGGGTACGGCAGATACGCAGTATTTT. It codes for CATSDARQGTADTQYF.

This clonotype was counted between two and nine times. The chain joins TRBV12-3 or TRBV12-4 to TRBJ2-7, with 9 bases matching TRBD1. With 1 base clipped from V and 3 bases from J, the junction kept 4 bases outside the gene matches. The CDR3 contains 15 residues. CDR3 amino acids: CASSLVGQGFYEQYF. As DNA, the CDR3 is TGTGCCAGCAGTTTAGTGGGACAGGGCTTCTACGAGCAGTACTTC.

This sequence joins TRBV2 and TRBJ2-4, with D perhaps given as TRBD1 or TRBD2 (5 bases each). Germline V gives CDR1 SNHLY, CDR2 FYNNEI. V lost 1 base to trimming and J lost 5 bases, with 12 bases between them. The CDR3 loop spans 15 amino acids. CDR3 coding DNA: TGTGCCAGCAGTGAAGTTGGGGGAACCGAAAACATTCAGTACTTC. Protein sequence: CASSEVGGTENIQYF.

This clonotype was picked up a small number of times. The V call is TRBV14, the J call TRBJ1-1; maybe TRBD1 (5 bases). This CDR3 is built from 14 residues. The germline V and J ends were trimmed by 4 bases and 5 bases, with 14 bases remaining between them. Per the germline V gene, CDR1 is SGHDN and CDR2 is FVKESK. This CDR3 reads CASSPRAWGTEAFF. The CDR3 DNA sequence: TGTGCCAGCAGCCCACGAGCGTGGGGGACTGAAGCTTTCTTT. Full variable domain (rest looked up from reference TRBV14 and TRBJ1-1): EAGVTQFPSHSVIEKGQTVTLRCDPISGHDNLYWYRRVMGKEIKFLLHFVKESKQDESGMPNNRFLAERTGGTYSTLKVQPAELEDSGVYFCASSPRAWGTEAFFGQGTRLTVV.

This clonotype was recorded once. V gene TRBV2 combines with J gene TRBJ1-4; TRBD1 matches 9 bases. The germline gives CDR1 SNHLY, CDR2 FYNNEI. This CDR3 has 14 residues. The V gene end was trimmed by 7 bases and the J gene end by 7 bases; junction bases not matched to a gene: 7. The CDR3 sequence is CASKPGQGGEKLFF. The CDR3 DNA is TGTGCCAGCAAGCCGGGACAGGGCGGTGAAAAACTGTTTTTT.

This clonotype was seen many times. The chain links TRBV7-2 to TRBJ2-5; the D is unclear. The CDR3 has 13 residues. Germline values: CDR1 SGHTA, CDR2 FQGNSA. With 3 bases removed from V and 2 bases from J, the gap between germline ends came to 7 bases. The CDR3 spells CASSFVVQETQYF. CDR3 nucleotide sequence: TGTGCCAGCAGCTTTGTGGTTCAAGAGACCCAGTACTTC.

This chain links TRBV6-5 with TRBJ2-1, with D hard to call. In germline, CDR1 is MNHEY, CDR2 SVGAGI. The V end was cut by 0 bases, the J end by 3 bases, with 18 bases between. The CDR3 sequence is 18 residues long. As DNA, the CDR3 is TGTGCCAGCAGTTACTCAGGTTCCCCCGGGCTCGGCTACAATGAGCAGTTCTTC. The encoded protein is CASSYSGSPGLGYNEQFF.

V gene TRBV7-2 combines with J gene TRBJ2-7, with 7 bases identical to TRBD1. V lost 1 base to trimming and J lost 0 bases; unmatched junction nucleotides: 6. The CDR3 is made up of 16 amino acids. CDR1 is SGHTA, CDR2 FQGNSA, per germline. The CDR3 DNA follows: TGTGCCAGCAGCTTAGACCCCCGGGACAGCTCCTACGAGCAGTACGTC. This encodes CASSLDPRDSSYEQYV.

This clonotype appeared many times. V and J are TRBV12-3 or TRBV12-4 and TRBJ2-7; 7 bases align to TRBD1. The length of the CDR3 is 14 residues. With 3 bases clipped from V and 3 bases from J, the junction kept 5 bases outside the gene matches. CDR3 DNA: TGTGCCAGCAGTTTGCAGGGGGTGTACTACGAGCAGTACTTC. This encodes CASSLQGVYYEQYF.

V and J are TRBV29-1 and TRBJ1-1; 10 bases agree with TRBD1. The CDR3 has 14 residues. V gave up 1 base and J gave up 3 bases; unmatched junction bases: 2. Per germline, CDR1 SQVTM and CDR2 ANQGSEA. Written as DNA, the CDR3 is TGCAGCGTTGAAGGGACAGGGGGGGACACTGAAGCTTTCTTT. It codes for CSVEGTGGDTEAFF.

V gene TRBV5-1 combines with J gene TRBJ2-1; maybe TRBD2 (6 bases). This CDR3 is 12 amino acids long. Germline values: CDR1 SGHRS, CDR2 YFSETQ. The V gene lost 7 bases and the J gene lost 7 bases, with 12 bases spanning the gap. The CDR3 is CASGGETNEQFF. The CDR3 coding sequence is TGCGCCAGCGGCGGGGAGACGAATGAGCAGTTCTTC.

This clonotype showed up many times. The chain carries TRBV12-3 or TRBV12-4 and TRBJ2-7; D may be TRBD2 (6 bases). V lost 3 bases, J lost 2 bases, and 14 bases lay in between. The CDR3 sequence is 15 residues long. The DNA of the CDR3 is TGTGCCAGCAGTTTTGGTTTCGGGGGTACCTACGAGCAGTACTTC. Its protein is CASSFGFGGTYEQYF.

This clonotype was detected many times. The chain links TRBV5-6 to TRBJ1-2; no clear D. Looked up from germline, CDR1 is SGHDT and CDR2 is YYEEEE. V lost 2 bases to trimming and J lost 3 bases, with 14 bases between them. The CDR3 covers 15 residues. The CDR3 coding sequence is TGTGCCAGCAGCTTCGGCCCCAGTTGGGACTATGGCTACACCTTC. Translating it yields CASSFGPSWDYGYTF.

This clonotype is labeled as medium-sized. The genes are TRBV7-2 and TRBJ1-2; possible D gene TRBD1, 5 bases. Germline CDR1 is SGHTA and CDR2 is FQGNSA. CDR3 length: 14 residues. The V gene lost 5 bases and the J gene lost 4 bases, with 14 bases spanning the gap. The CDR3 sequence: CASSPGLGLYGYTF. CDR3 nucleotides: TGTGCCAGCAGCCCAGGCTTGGGGCTCTATGGCTACACCTTC.